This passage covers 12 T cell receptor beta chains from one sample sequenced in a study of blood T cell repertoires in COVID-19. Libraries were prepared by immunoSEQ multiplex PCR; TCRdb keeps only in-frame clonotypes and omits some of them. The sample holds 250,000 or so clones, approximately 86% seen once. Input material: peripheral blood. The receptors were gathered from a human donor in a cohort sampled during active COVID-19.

CDR3 DNA sequence: TGTGCCAGCAGCTTAAAATTTCCAGTTTCGAACACTGAAGCTTTCTTT. Its protein is CASSLKFPVSNTEAFF. The rearrangement uses TRBV11-1 and TRBJ1-1; D remains unclear. Trimming stripped 2 bases from V and 1 base from J, with 14 bases between. Germline-derived CDR1 and CDR2 are SGHAT and FQDESV (reference sequence). The CDR3 totals 16 residues.

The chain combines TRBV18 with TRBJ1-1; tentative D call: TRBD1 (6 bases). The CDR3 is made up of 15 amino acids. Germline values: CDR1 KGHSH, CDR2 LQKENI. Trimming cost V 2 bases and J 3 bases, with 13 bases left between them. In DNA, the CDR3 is TGTGCCAGCTCACCAAATCAGGGGATGGACACTGAAGCTTTCTTT. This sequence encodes CASSPNQGMDTEAFF.

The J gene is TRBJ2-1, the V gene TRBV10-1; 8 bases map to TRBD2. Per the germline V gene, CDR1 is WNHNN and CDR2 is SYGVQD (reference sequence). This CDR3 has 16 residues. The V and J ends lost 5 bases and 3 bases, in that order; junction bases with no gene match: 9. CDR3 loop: CASSTGGSGIYNEQFF. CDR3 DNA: TGCGCCAGCAGTACCGGGGGTAGCGGGATCTACAATGAGCAGTTCTTC.

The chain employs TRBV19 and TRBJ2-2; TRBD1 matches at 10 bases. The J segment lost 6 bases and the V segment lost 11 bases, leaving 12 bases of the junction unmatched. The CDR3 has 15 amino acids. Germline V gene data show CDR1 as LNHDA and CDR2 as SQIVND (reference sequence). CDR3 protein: CAGSPGQGYAGELFF. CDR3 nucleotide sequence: TGTGCCGGGTCACCGGGACAGGGGTATGCCGGGGAGCTGTTTTTT.

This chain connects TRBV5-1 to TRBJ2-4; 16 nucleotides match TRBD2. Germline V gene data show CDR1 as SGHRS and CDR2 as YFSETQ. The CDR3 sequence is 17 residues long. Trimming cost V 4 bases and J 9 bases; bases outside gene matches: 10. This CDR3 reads CASSRRGTSGREGIQYF. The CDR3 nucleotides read TGCGCCAGCAGCCGGAGGGGGACTAGCGGGAGGGAAGGCATTCAGTACTTC.

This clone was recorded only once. CDR3 protein: CASSPRQVTDTQYF. The CDR3 DNA sequence: TGTGCCAGCTCACCACGACAGGTTACAGATACGCAGTATTTT. V usage is TRBV18 and J usage is TRBJ2-3; TRBD1 might be the D (6 bases). Between the trimmed V and J ends, which lost 1 base and 3 bases, there was a span of 8 bases. CDR3 length equals 14 residues. Germline V gene data show CDR1 as KGHSH and CDR2 as LQKENI. The whole variable domain, remainder taken from reference TRBV18 and TRBJ2-3, is NAGVMQNPRHLVRRRGQEARLRCSPMKGHSHVYWYRQLPEEGLKFMVYLQKENIIDESGMPKERFSAEFPKEGPSILRIQQVVRGDSAAYFCASSPRQVTDTQYFGPGTRLTVL.

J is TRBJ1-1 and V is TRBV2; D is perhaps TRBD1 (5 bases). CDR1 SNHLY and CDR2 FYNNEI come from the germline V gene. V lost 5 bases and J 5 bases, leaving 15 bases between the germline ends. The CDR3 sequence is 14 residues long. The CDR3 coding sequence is TGTGCCAGCAGTCCCGGGGGGGGTAGGACTGAAGCTTTCTTT. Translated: CASSPGGGRTEAFF.

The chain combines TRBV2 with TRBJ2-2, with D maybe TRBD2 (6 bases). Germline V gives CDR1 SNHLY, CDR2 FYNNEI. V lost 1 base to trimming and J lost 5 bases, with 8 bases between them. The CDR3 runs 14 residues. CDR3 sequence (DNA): TGTGCCAGCAGTGAAGTTCGGGAGACCGGGGAGCTGTTTTTT. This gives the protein CASSEVRETGELFF.

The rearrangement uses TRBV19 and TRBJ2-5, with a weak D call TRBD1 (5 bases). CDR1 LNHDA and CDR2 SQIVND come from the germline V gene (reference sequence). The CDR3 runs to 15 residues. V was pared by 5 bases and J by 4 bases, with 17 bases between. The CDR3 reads CASSLTRTRGETQYF. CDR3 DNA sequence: TGTGCCAGTAGTTTAACCCGGACACGCGGAGAGACCCAGTACTTC.

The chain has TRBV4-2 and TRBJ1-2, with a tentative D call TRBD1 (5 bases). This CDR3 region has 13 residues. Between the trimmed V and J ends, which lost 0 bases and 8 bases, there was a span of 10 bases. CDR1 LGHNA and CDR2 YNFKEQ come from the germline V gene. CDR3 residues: CASSQEGAQGYTF. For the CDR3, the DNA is TGTGCCAGCAGCCAAGAAGGGGCGCAGGGCTACACCTTC.

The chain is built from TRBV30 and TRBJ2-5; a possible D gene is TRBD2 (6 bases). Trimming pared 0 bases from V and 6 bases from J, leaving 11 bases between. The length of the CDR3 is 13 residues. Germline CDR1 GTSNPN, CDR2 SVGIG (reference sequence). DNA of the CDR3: TGTGCCTGGAGTGTAGTCGGGGGTCAGACCCAGTACTTC. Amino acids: CAWSVVGGQTQYF.

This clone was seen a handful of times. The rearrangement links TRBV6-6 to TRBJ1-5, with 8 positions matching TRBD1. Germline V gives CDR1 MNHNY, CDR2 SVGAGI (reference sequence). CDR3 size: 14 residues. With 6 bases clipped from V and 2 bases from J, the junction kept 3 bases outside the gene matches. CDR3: CASSGQGGNQPQHF. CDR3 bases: TGTGCCAGCAGCGGACAGGGAGGCAATCAGCCCCAGCATTTT.